A selection of T cell receptor beta chains follows, all from one sample in a study of CD8 T cells in Susac syndrome. TCRdb reprocessed the immunoSEQ multiplex PCR reads via MiXCR and lists one record per CDR3 protein. The table records 150,000 or so distinct CDR3 sequences, approximately 93% of them present only once. The sequencing input was CD4+ T cells from PBMCs. The origin of the receptors is a human donor with multiple sclerosis. Both conserved end residues are part of each CDR3. A D gene is named only where the DNA matches it firmly. Size values are once, few and many counts, or a class for expanded clones, and some rows have none.

J,V,D,size,length,CDR3,DNA
TRBJ1-1,TRBV7-2,TRBD1,once,15,CASSPLPRTGTEAFF,TGTGCCAGCAGCCCGCTCCCCCGGACAGGGACTGAAGCTTTCTTT
TRBJ2-7,TRBV18,-,-,14,CASSYYTRSYEQYF,TGTGCCAGCTCATACTACACAAGATCCTACGAGCAGTACTTC
TRBJ1-2,TRBV18,-,-,17,CASSPPSIGAANYGYTF,TGTGCCAGCTCACCCCCAAGCATCGGGGCCGCTAACTATGGCTACACCTTC
TRBJ2-5,TRBV20-1,TRBD2,-,17,CSARVDAGTSGKETQYF,TGCAGTGCTAGAGTCGACGCCGGGACTAGCGGGAAAGAGACCCAGTACTTC
TRBJ2-5,TRBV18,-,-,13,CASSLPDQETQYF,TGTGCCAGCTCACTCCCGGATCAAGAGACCCAGTACTTC
TRBJ2-3,TRBV3-1,-,-,14,CASRGLVSTDTQYF,TGTGCCAGCAGGGGACTCGTGAGCACAGATACGCAGTATTTT
TRBJ2-5,TRBV3-1,-,-,16,CASSQASGPGMGTQYF,TGTGCCAGCAGCCAAGCGTCCGGGCCCGGGATGGGGACCCAGTACTTC
TRBJ2-2,TRBV28,-,few,13,CASSRTDTGELFF,TGTGCCAGCAGTCGAACAGACACCGGGGAGCTGTTTTTT
TRBJ1-1,TRBV5-4,-,-,14,CASSLVEGSTEAFF,TGTGCCAGCAGCTTGGTTGAGGGAAGCACTGAAGCTTTCTTT
TRBJ1-1,TRBV7-9,-,-,13,CASSLVEDTEVFF,TGTGCCAGCAGCTTAGTTGAGGACACCGAAGTTTTCTTT